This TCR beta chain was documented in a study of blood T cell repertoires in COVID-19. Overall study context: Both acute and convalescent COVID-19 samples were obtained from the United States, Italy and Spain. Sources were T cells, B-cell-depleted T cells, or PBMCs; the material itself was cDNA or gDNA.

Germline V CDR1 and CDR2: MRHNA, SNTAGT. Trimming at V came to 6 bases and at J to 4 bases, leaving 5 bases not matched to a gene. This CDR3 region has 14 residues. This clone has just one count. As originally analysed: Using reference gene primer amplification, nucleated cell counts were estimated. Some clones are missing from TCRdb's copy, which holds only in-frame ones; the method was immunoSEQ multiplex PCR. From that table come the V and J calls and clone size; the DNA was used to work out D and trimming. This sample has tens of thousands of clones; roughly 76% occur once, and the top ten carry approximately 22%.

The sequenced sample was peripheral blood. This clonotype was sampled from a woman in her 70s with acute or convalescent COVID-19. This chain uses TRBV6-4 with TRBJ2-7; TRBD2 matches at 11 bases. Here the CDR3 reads CASRRGLAVYEQYF. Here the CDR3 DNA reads TGTGCCAGCAGGAGGGGACTAGCGGTGTACGAGCAGTACTTC.